The 28 T cell receptor beta chains presented below share a single source sample, sequenced in a study of long-term antiretroviral therapy in people with HIV. The assay used was immunoSEQ (version v3.0), run at survey level. The table came from immunoSEQ multiplex PCR; TCRdb's copy has only in-frame clones and leaves some out. This sample carries fewer than 30,000 clones, over 70% of them seen once, and the ten largest clones take about 5.1%. The source material was unsorted PBMCs, sampled 1.1 years before starting antiretroviral therapy. The source is a woman aged 25 to 45 with HIV.

The rearrangement uses TRBV5-1 and TRBJ2-1; D uncertain. Trimming pared 0 bases from V and 5 bases from J, leaving 9 bases between. Germline CDR1 is SGHRS and CDR2 is YFSETQ. CDR3 length: 14 residues. This chain's CDR3 is CASSLEQPDNEQFF. As DNA, the CDR3 is TGCGCCAGCAGCTTGGAGCAGCCAGACAATGAGCAGTTCTTC. Full variable domain (missing parts from reference TRBV5-1 and TRBJ2-1): KAGVTQTPRYLIKTRGQQVTLSCSPISGHRSVSWYQQTPGQGLQFLFEYFSETQRNKGNFPGRFSGRQFSNSRSEMNVSTLELGDSALYLCASSLEQPDNEQFFGPGTRLTVL.

The V gene is TRBV6-1, the J gene TRBJ2-1, with 8 bases lining up with TRBD2. Germline loops: CDR1 MNHNS, CDR2 SASEGT. V trimming: 5 bases; J trimming: 6 bases; junction bases outside the gene matches: 9. The CDR3 loop spans 15 amino acids. The DNA for the CDR3 is TGTGCCAGCAGTCTACGGGGGGGCCGTGGCAATGAGCAGTTCTTC. This translates into CASSLRGGRGNEQFF.

V and J are TRBV28 and TRBJ2-6; D unresolved. Germline V gene data show CDR1 as MDHEN and CDR2 as SYDVKM. The length of the CDR3 is 12 residues. V lost 5 bases and J lost 4, with 3 bases in between. The DNA for the CDR3 is TGTGCCAGCAGTGAAGGGGCCAACGTCCTGACTTTC. Translated, it gives CASSEGANVLTF.

V gene TRBV4-1 combines with J gene TRBJ1-4, with a possible D match to TRBD1 (5 bases). The CDR3 runs 17 residues. Germline assignment: CDR1 MGHRA and CDR2 YSYEKL. V shed 4 bases and J shed 5 bases, with 20 bases lying between them. CDR3 DNA sequence: TGCGCCAGCAGCCCAAGAGATCGGGGGTTGCAGAATGAAAAACTGTTTTTT. Its translation is CASSPRDRGLQNEKLFF.

J is TRBJ2-1 and V is TRBV19; 8 bases match TRBD1. The CDR3 runs 16 residues. CDR1 LNHDA and CDR2 SQIVND come from the germline V gene (reference sequence). The J segment lost 0 bases and the V segment lost 3 bases, leaving 4 bases of the junction unmatched. CDR3 coding DNA: TGTGCCAGTAGTATCACCGGGACAGGCTCCTACAATGAGCAGTTCTTC. Protein product: CASSITGTGSYNEQFF.

The chain has TRBV6-1 and TRBJ2-2; no clear D. Trimming took 7 bases from V and 1 from J, leaving 10 bases between them. The CDR3 extends over 14 amino acids. CDR1 is MNHNS, CDR2 SASEGT, per germline. The CDR3 coding sequence is TGTGCCAGCACCCTATCCCAGAACACCGGGGAGCTGTTTTTT. Translated, it gives CASTLSQNTGELFF.

The chain uses TRBV10-3 and TRBJ1-1; D is undetermined. Trimming removed 7 bases at V and 1 base at J, with 13 bases between. The CDR3 totals 14 residues. Germline V gene data show CDR1 as ENHRY and CDR2 as SYGVKD. CDR3 nucleotides: TGTGCCATCATGGATAGGACGGCGAACACTGAAGCTTTCTTT. Amino acids: CAIMDRTANTEAFF.

The rearrangement links TRBV27 to TRBJ1-1; weak D call: TRBD1 (6 bases). Per germline, CDR1 MNHEY and CDR2 SMNVEV (reference sequence). V lost 4 bases to trimming and J lost 5 bases, with 11 bases between them. CDR3 length: 13 residues. The chain's CDR3 is CASSSRGVTEAFF. The CDR3, as DNA: TGTGCCAGCAGTTCCAGGGGCGTTACTGAAGCTTTCTTT.

The chain uses TRBV7-9 and TRBJ2-1, with D uncertain. Trimming removed 5 bases from V and 6 bases from J, with 5 bases in between. In germline, CDR1 is SEHNR, CDR2 FQNEAQ (reference sequence). This CDR3 has 11 residues. This CDR3 is CASSPGNEQFF. For the CDR3, the DNA is TGTGCCAGCAGCCCCGGCAATGAGCAGTTCTTC.

This sequence joins TRBV10-3 and TRBJ2-3; TRBD2 aligns across 9 bases. Trimming removed 4 bases from V and 6 bases from J; junction bases left unmatched: 8. The CDR3 has 15 residues. Per the germline V gene, CDR1 is ENHRY and CDR2 is SYGVKD. This chain's CDR3 is CAISGERGVSDTQYF. The CDR3 DNA follows: TGTGCCATCAGTGGTGAGCGGGGGGTATCTGATACGCAGTATTTT.

This clone was seen a single time. Germline and junction disagree at one end, which may indicate a read error. V is TRBV2 and J is TRBJ1-2; no clear D. The CDR3 length is 11 residues. Germline CDR1 and CDR2: SNHLY and FYNNEI. In nucleotides, the CDR3 is TGTGCCAGCAAATTGGTCCAGATCGAGCCCTTC. This encodes CASKLVQIEPF. Combining the CDR3 with reference TRBV2 and TRBJ1-2 gives the whole variable domain EPEVTQTPSHQVTQMGQEVILRCVPISNHLYFYWYRQILGQKVEFLVSFYNNEISEKSEIFDDQFSVERPDGSNFTLKIRSTKLEDSAMYFCASKLVQIEPFGSGTRLTVV.

This clone was observed a single time. The V call is TRBV10-2, the J call TRBJ2-5, with 9 positions matching TRBD2. J was trimmed by 4 bases and V by 4 bases; bases with no gene match: 7. The CDR3 spans 15 residues. Germline V gene lookup returns CDR1 WSHSY and CDR2 SAAADI. The CDR3 DNA follows: TGCGCCAGCAGTGGGAATAGCGGGGGACGAGAGACCCAGTACTTC. Amino acids: CASSGNSGGRETQYF.

The chain employs TRBV19 and TRBJ2-5, with no clear D. This CDR3 contains 14 residues. The V and J ends lost 5 bases and 5 bases respectively, with 15 bases between them. From germline, CDR1 is LNHDA and CDR2 SQIVND (reference sequence). Written as DNA, the CDR3 is TGTGCCAGTAGTGCGACGACGCTAGGTGAGACCCAGTACTTC. Translating it yields CASSATTLGETQYF.

The rearrangement uses TRBV5-1 and TRBJ1-6; D not resolved. V lost 7 bases, J lost 0 bases, and 11 bases lay in between. The CDR3 sequence is 15 residues long. The germline CDR1 and CDR2 sequences are SGHRS and YFSETQ. Here the CDR3 reads CASRLLDSYNSPLHF. CDR3 in DNA: TGCGCCAGCCGGCTGCTCGACTCCTATAATTCACCCCTCCACTTT.

V and J are TRBV15 and TRBJ2-6, with no clear D. V was trimmed by 0 bases and J by 0 bases, leaving 15 bases between them. Germline V gene data show CDR1 as LNHNV and CDR2 as YYDKDF (reference sequence). This CDR3 is built from 19 residues. The CDR3 spells CATSRDRGSGLSGANVLTF. In DNA, the CDR3 is TGTGCCACCAGCAGAGATCGCGGATCCGGCCTCTCTGGGGCCAACGTCCTGACTTTC.

This clone was seen a single time. The chain recombines TRBV5-6 with TRBJ2-1, with D possibly matching TRBD2 (6 bases). V lost 3 bases and J 6 bases, leaving 13 bases between the germline ends. The CDR3 sequence is 14 residues long. Per germline, CDR1 SGHDT and CDR2 YYEEEE. Here the CDR3 reads CASSWWPGLNEQFF. The CDR3 DNA reads as TGTGCCAGCAGCTGGTGGCCGGGACTCAATGAGCAGTTCTTC.

V gene TRBV9 combines with J gene TRBJ2-1; D remains ambiguous. CDR3 length: 14 residues. CDR1 and CDR2 from the germline V gene are SGDLS and YYNGEE. Trimming removed 4 bases at V and 2 bases at J, with 10 bases between. The CDR3 is CASSSETTYNEQFF. CDR3 in DNA: TGTGCCAGCAGCTCAGAGACAACCTACAATGAGCAGTTCTTC.

The genes are TRBV29-1 and TRBJ2-7; D remains ambiguous. The CDR3 runs 12 residues. Germline V gene sequence: CDR1 SQVTM, CDR2 ANQGSEA. Trimming removed 4 bases at V and 2 bases at J, with 9 bases between. Written as DNA, the CDR3 is TGCAGCGTTGTTACGGATGCCTACGAGCAGTACTTC. Residues: CSVVTDAYEQYF.

This clone was seen a handful of times. This chain joins TRBV7-9 and TRBJ2-7; D remains unclear. The V gene lost 5 bases and the J gene lost 2 bases, with 10 bases spanning the gap. CDR1 SEHNR and CDR2 FQNEAQ come from the germline V gene (reference sequence). CDR3 size: 13 residues. In DNA form, the CDR3 reads TGTGCCAGCAGCCCCTCTGGGGCCTACGAGCAGTACGTC. It codes for CASSPSGAYEQYV.

This clone was seen more than once but under ten times. The chain carries TRBV6-5 and TRBJ1-2; D is ambiguous. With 6 bases removed from V and 4 bases from J, the gap between germline ends came to 12 bases. Germline V gene lookup returns CDR1 MNHEY and CDR2 SVGAGI. The CDR3 has 13 residues. This CDR3 is CASRSPSSYGYTF. The CDR3 DNA reads TGTGCCAGCAGGTCCCCTTCCTCCTATGGCTACACCTTC.

The CDR3 protein is CAWSTRQGFHYEQYF. CDR3 in DNA: TGTGCCTGGAGTACCCGACAGGGCTTTCACTACGAGCAGTACTTC. V and J are TRBV30 and TRBJ2-7, with TRBD1 matching 7 bases. Germline V gene data show CDR1 as GTSNPN and CDR2 as SVGIG (reference sequence). This CDR3 is built from 15 residues. V shed 2 bases, J shed 3 bases, and the junction held 10 bases outside the gene matches.

The V and J genes are TRBV19 and TRBJ1-1; D ambiguous. Germline V lookup: CDR1 LNHDA, CDR2 SQIVND (reference sequence). V was cut by 3 bases and J by 0 bases, with 17 bases left in between. This CDR3 comprises 17 residues. The CDR3 reads CASSISYSLGMNTEAFF. DNA of the CDR3: TGTGCCAGTAGTATTAGTTACTCCTTGGGGATGAACACTGAAGCTTTCTTT.

This chain connects TRBV9 to TRBJ1-1; D is uncertain. This CDR3 spans 14 amino acids. V lost 0 bases, J lost 4 bases, and 10 bases lay in between. The V gene's germline CDR1 is SGDLS and CDR2 YYNGEE. In nucleotides, the CDR3 is TGTGCCAGCAGCGTAGGCAGTCAGCTCACTGAAGCTTTCTTT. Amino acid sequence: CASSVGSQLTEAFF.

There are a few counts of this clone. At the DNA level, this CDR3 is encoded by other sequences in the same sample as well. The V call is TRBV7-2, the J call TRBJ2-2; the D is unclear. With 4 bases removed from V and 3 bases from J, the gap between germline ends came to 3 bases. Germline lookup yields CDR1 SGHTA and CDR2 FQGNSA. This CDR3 contains 12 residues. This chain's CDR3 is CASSSDTGELFF. CDR3 DNA sequence: TGTGCCAGCAGCTCAGACACCGGGGAGCTGTTTTTT.

This chain connects TRBV13 to TRBJ2-2; D could derive from TRBD1 or TRBD2 (5 bases each). The CDR3 is made up of 14 amino acids. Trimming took off 5 bases at V and 2 bases at J, with 9 bases between the two ends. From germline, CDR1 is PRHDT and CDR2 FYEKMQ (reference sequence). The CDR3 bases are TGTGCCAGCAGCGTGGGACGCAACACCGGGGAGCTGTTTTTT. Translated, it gives CASSVGRNTGELFF.

The chain employs TRBV10-3 and TRBJ1-6, with 8 positions matching TRBD1. V dropped 2 bases and J dropped 0; count of bases not matched to a gene: 12. This CDR3 contains 20 residues. In germline, CDR1 is ENHRY, CDR2 SYGVKD. In nucleotides, the CDR3 is TGTGCCATCAGTGAGAATACCAGAGGACAGGGAAGCTCCTATAATTCACCCCTCCACTTT. Amino acids: CAISENTRGQGSSYNSPLHF.

The CDR3: CAWSGRRENYGYTF. CDR3 DNA: TGTGCCTGGAGTGGCAGGAGGGAGAACTATGGCTACACCTTC. This chain uses TRBV30 with TRBJ1-2; D gene unclear. Germline CDR1 and CDR2: GTSNPN and SVGIG (reference sequence). This CDR3 is 14 amino acids long. The V gene lost 1 base and the J gene lost 2 bases, with 11 bases spanning the gap.

V usage is TRBV6-5 and J usage is TRBJ2-2; D is unclear. Trimming stripped 0 bases from V and 8 bases from J, with 10 bases between. Germline CDR1 is MNHEY and CDR2 is SVGAGI. The CDR3 covers 14 residues. DNA for the CDR3: TGTGCCAGCAGTTACTCGAATCTCCGTGGGGAGCTGTTTTTT. It translates to CASSYSNLRGELFF.